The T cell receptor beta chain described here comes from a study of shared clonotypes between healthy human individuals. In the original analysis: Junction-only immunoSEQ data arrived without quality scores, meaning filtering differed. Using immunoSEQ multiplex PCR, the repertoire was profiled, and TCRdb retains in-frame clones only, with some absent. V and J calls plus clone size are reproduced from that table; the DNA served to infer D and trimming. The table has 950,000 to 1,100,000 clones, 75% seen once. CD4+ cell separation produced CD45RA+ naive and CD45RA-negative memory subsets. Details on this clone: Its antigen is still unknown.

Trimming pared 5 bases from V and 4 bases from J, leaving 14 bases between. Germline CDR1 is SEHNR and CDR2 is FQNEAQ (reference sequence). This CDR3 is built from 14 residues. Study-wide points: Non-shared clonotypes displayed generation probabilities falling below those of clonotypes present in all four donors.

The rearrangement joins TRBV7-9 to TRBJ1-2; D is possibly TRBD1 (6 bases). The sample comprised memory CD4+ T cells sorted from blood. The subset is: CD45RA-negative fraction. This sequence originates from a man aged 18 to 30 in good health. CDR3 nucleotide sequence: TGTGCCAGCAGCCCTAAACAGGGTGCCTATGGCTACACCTTC. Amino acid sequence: CASSPKQGAYGYTF.